This T cell receptor (beta chain) was documented in a study of shared clonotypes between healthy human individuals. In the study overall: Donors were a couple of women and a few men aged 18 to 49. Study-wide results and caveats: In general, naive subsets displayed greater estimated richness than memory subsets did. In a handful of donors, around 5% of naive CD4 clonotypes appeared in common.

TCRdb's table, derived via immunoSEQ multiplex PCR, lists solely in-frame clones and lacks some. The repertoire holds approximately 740,000 clones, around 74% seen once, with 1.5% to 2% in the top ten. The CDR3 length is 15 residues. Trimming stripped 0 bases from V and 0 bases from J, with 8 bases between. The germline gives CDR1 SGHRS, CDR2 YFSETQ. A note on this clone: The antigen remains undetermined. Additional DNA sequences in this sample encode the identical CDR3.

The sequencing input was memory CD4+ T cells sorted from blood. Subset given: CD45RA-negative fraction. This sequence originates from a young woman in good health. The rearrangement joins TRBV5-1 to TRBJ2-3; D not certain. The CDR3 region has the DNA TGCGCCAGCAGCTTGGGTCAGGTTAGCACAGATACGCAGTATTTT. Residues: CASSLGQVSTDTQYF.